Below, 3 T cell receptor beta chains from the same sample are listed, as sequenced in a study of T cell repertoires in cytomegalovirus infection. TCRdb processed the reads anew with MiXCR; each CDR3 protein has one entry. The table lists over 85,000 distinct CDR3 sequences, about 15% of them singletons. The source material was PBMCs. These receptors originate from a human donor in good health (CMV status not recorded). Some clones in this sample may be carry-over from other donors' samples.

This clonotype was counted many times. The gene calls are TRBV7-2 and TRBJ2-5; a weak D match, TRBD2 (6 bases). The V end lost 2 bases, the J end lost 2 bases, and 9 bases lay between the germline ends. Germline CDR1 reads SGHTA; CDR2 reads FQGNSA. The CDR3 length is 14 residues. The DNA of the CDR3 is TGTGCCAGCAGCTTATCCGGGACTCAAGAGACCCAGTACTTC. Its protein is CASSLSGTQETQYF.

This clonotype appeared a few times. The V and J genes are TRBV5-4 and TRBJ2-7; either TRBD1 or TRBD2 may supply D (6 bases each). Germline lookup yields CDR1 SGHNT and CDR2 YYREEE (reference sequence). Between the trimmed V and J ends, which lost 2 bases and 6 bases, there was a span of 15 bases. The CDR3 consists of 14 residues. CDR3 sequence reads: CASSFPGRGGEQYF. CDR3 in DNA: TGTGCCAGCAGCTTCCCCGGCAGGGGAGGCGAGCAGTACTTC.

To note about this clonotype: A much larger clone lies a single base off, so this may be a read error. The CDR3 sequence is CTSSLPGNGNSPLHF. CDR3 nucleotides: TGCACCAGCAGCTTGCCGGGCAACGGTAATTCACCCCTCCACTTT. The rearrangement uses TRBV5-1 and TRBJ1-6; D uncertain. Germline V gives CDR1 SGHRS, CDR2 YFSETQ. The length of the CDR3 is 15 residues.